Following are 9 T cell receptor beta chains from one sample sequenced in a study of T cell repertoires in cytomegalovirus infection. TCRdb processed the reads anew with MiXCR; each CDR3 protein has one entry. The top ten hold around 27% of the sample, which has fewer than 65,000 distinct CDR3 sequences, 20% to 25% seen once. No cognate antigen is known for these TCRs. The sample here was CD8+ T cells from cultured PBMCs, taken from culture after CMV antigen stimulation. Every receptor here comes from a human donor in good health (CMV status not recorded). Some clones in this sample may be carry-over from other donors' samples.

In this sample, this clonotype turned up many times. The chain is built from TRBV4-2 and TRBJ2-5, with D tentatively TRBD1 or TRBD2 (5 bases each). This CDR3 has 15 amino acids. From germline, CDR1 is LGHNA and CDR2 YNFKEQ. The V end lost 0 bases, the J end lost 7 bases, and 15 bases lay between the germline ends. CDR3 sequence reads: CASSQDGGSDGTQYF. In nucleotides, the CDR3 is TGTGCCAGCAGCCAAGATGGGGGTAGCGACGGGACCCAGTACTTC.

This clonotype was picked up a small number of times. V is TRBV7-8 and J is TRBJ2-1; D perhaps matches TRBD2 (6 bases). The V gene's germline CDR1 is SGHVS and CDR2 FQNEAQ. The CDR3 is made up of 15 amino acids. Between the trimmed V and J ends, which lost 3 bases and 4 bases, there was a span of 13 bases. The CDR3 spells CASSFLAEVYNEQFF. The CDR3 DNA sequence: TGTGCCAGCAGCTTCTTAGCGGAGGTATACAATGAGCAGTTCTTC.

This clonotype was seen many times. This rearrangement joins TRBV7-9 to TRBJ1-5; D remains unclear. Trimming left V 1 base short and J 5 bases short, with 18 bases between. Germline loops: CDR1 SEHNR, CDR2 FQNEAQ (reference sequence). The CDR3 is 17 amino acids. In DNA form, the CDR3 reads TGTGCCAGCAGCTTAGATGGCAAGAGCGCCGGCCATCAGCCCCAGCATTTT. It codes for CASSLDGKSAGHQPQHF.

The gene calls are TRBV11-2 and TRBJ2-1; D is uncertain. CDR3 length equals 12 residues. V lost 3 bases and J lost 5, with 5 bases in between. CDR1 and CDR2 (germline): SGHAT, FQNNGV. The CDR3 sequence: CASSFNDNEQFF. The CDR3 region has the DNA TGTGCCAGCAGCTTCAACGACAATGAGCAGTTCTTC.

The chain recombines TRBV6-2 or TRBV6-3 with TRBJ1-2; perhaps TRBD1 as D (5 bases). The CDR3 runs to 15 residues. V lost 5 bases and J 2 bases, leaving 15 bases between the germline ends. Germline assignment: CDR1 MNHEY and CDR2 SVGEGT. CDR3 coding DNA: TGTGCCAGCAGTCGGCCACAGGATCGAAACTATGGCTACACCTTC. Translated, it gives CASSRPQDRNYGYTF.

This chain joins TRBV6-8 and TRBJ1-1, with 8 bases aligning to TRBD1. The V gene end was trimmed by 2 bases and the J gene end by 8 bases; junction bases not matched to a gene: 4. Germline CDR1 is MNHGY and CDR2 is SAAAGT. This CDR3 contains 13 residues. The CDR3 bases are TGTGCCAGCAGTTACCGGGACAGGAGCGAAGCTTTCTTT. Translated: CASSYRDRSEAFF.

The sample holds a few counts of this clonotype. This chain connects TRBV7-9 to TRBJ1-1; unclear D gene. From germline, CDR1 is SEHNR and CDR2 FQNEAQ (reference sequence). Trimming removed 1 base at V and 1 base at J, with 10 bases between. The CDR3 totals 15 residues. CDR3 residues: CASSLDPVGNTEAFF. The DNA for the CDR3 is TGTGCCAGCAGCTTAGACCCAGTGGGGAACACTGAAGCTTTCTTT.

This clonotype came up many times. V and J are TRBV2 and TRBJ2-7; 8 nucleotides agree with TRBD2. CDR3 length: 13 residues. The junction had 9 bases not matched to a gene; V was cut back by 8 bases and J by 6 bases. Germline V lookup: CDR1 SNHLY, CDR2 FYNNEI. The CDR3 nucleotides read TGTGCCAGCCGGGAGGGGACAATCTTCGAGCAGTACTTC. This gives the protein CASREGTIFEQYF.

About this clonotype itself: The conserved closing phenylalanine or tryptophan is absent in this CDR3, likely reflecting a read error. The rearrangement joins TRBV12-3 or TRBV12-4 to TRBJ1-2, with a weak D call TRBD1 (5 bases). V was shortened by 6 bases and J by 5 bases, with 7 bases between the two germline ends. The CDR3 runs 11 residues. This chain's CDR3 is CASSPGYGYTL. CDR3 DNA sequence: TGTGCCAGCAGCCCAGGGTATGGCTACACCTTA.